This TCR beta chain was retrieved from a study of control samples from healthy donors and cancer patients. The table came from immunoSEQ multiplex PCR; TCRdb's copy has only in-frame clones and leaves some out. The table records about 25,000 clones, 85% of them present only once. This CDR3 is 15 amino acids long. After removal of 6 bases from V and 0 bases from J, the junction contained 6 bases not matched to a gene. CDR1 MNHEY and CDR2 SMNVEV come from the germline V gene (reference sequence). This TCR was sampled from a woman aged 60-75 years with head and neck cancer. This chain uses TRBV27 with TRBJ2-7; TRBD1 matches 9 bases. Sequencing input: PBMCs. CDR3 sequence (DNA): TGTGCCAGCAGGCGAGACAGGGGGGGCTCCTACGAGCAGTACTTC. This encodes CASRRDRGGSYEQYF.